Presented here are 27 T cell receptor beta chains from one specimen sequenced in a study of beta chain features in type 1 diabetes. These receptors' antigens are unknown. Study observations and caveats: Across all four CD4+ subsets, people with type 1 diabetes showed modestly shorter TCRB CDR3s.

Expressed TCRB transcripts were sequenced because the isolated RNA had all been reverse transcribed beforehand. Clones were sequenced by immunoSEQ multiplex PCR, and TCRdb holds only the in-frame ones, with some missing. The repertoire holds more than 550,000 clones, with about 14% as singletons. Sequencing input: naive CD4+ T cells from blood. All receptors come from a man between 18 and 35 years old with type 1 diabetes.

The chain carries TRBV9 and TRBJ2-6, with a tentative D call TRBD1 (6 bases). The V gene lost 0 bases and the J gene lost 0 bases, with 13 bases spanning the gap. This CDR3 region has 18 residues. The germline gives CDR1 SGDLS, CDR2 YYNGEE. Here the CDR3 DNA reads TGTGCCAGCAGCGTAGGGGCAGGGGCGCGCTCTGGGGCCAACGTCCTGACTTTC. It encodes CASSVGAGARSGANVLTF.

This clone was found a few times. This chain links TRBV18 with TRBJ1-2, with a possible D match to TRBD1 (5 bases). There are 13 residues in the CDR3. V was trimmed by 3 bases and J by 7 bases, leaving 12 bases between them. Germline-derived CDR1 and CDR2 are KGHSH and LQKENI. The CDR3 DNA reads TGTGCCAGCTCACCCAGGGACCCTCCTGGCTACACCTTC. The encoded protein is CASSPRDPPGYTF.

This rearrangement joins TRBV29-1 to TRBJ1-2; D is ambiguous. With 4 bases removed from V and 7 bases from J, the gap between germline ends came to 10 bases. This CDR3 spans 11 amino acids. The germline V gene has CDR1 SQVTM and CDR2 ANQGSEA. The CDR3 sequence is CSVVSGTGYTF. The CDR3 bases are TGCAGCGTTGTAAGCGGCACTGGCTACACCTTC.

This clone has just a few counts. This sequence joins TRBV2 and TRBJ1-2; D unclear. Trimming left V 3 bases short and J 8 bases short, with 7 bases between. This CDR3 has 11 amino acids. The V gene's germline CDR1 is SNHLY and CDR2 FYNNEI. The CDR3 DNA is TGTGCCAGCAGTGATTTTGGGGGCTACACCTTC. Translated: CASSDFGGYTF.

The chain carries TRBV18 and TRBJ2-5, with 11 bases fitting TRBD2. The CDR3 totals 17 residues. The germline gives CDR1 KGHSH, CDR2 LQKENI. V lost 1 base, J lost 2 bases, and 6 bases stayed unmatched. The CDR3 DNA is TGTGCCAGCTCACCACGTCAGACTAGCGGGGAACAAGAGACCCAGTACTTC. This codes for CASSPRQTSGEQETQYF.

The chain uses TRBV10-3 and TRBJ1-5, with D tentatively TRBD1 (5 bases). Trimming removed 0 bases from V and 5 bases from J, with 11 bases in between. CDR3 size: 15 residues. From germline, CDR1 is ENHRY and CDR2 SYGVKD. CDR3 residues: CAISESRDGDQPQHF. The CDR3 DNA follows: TGTGCCATCAGTGAGTCGAGGGACGGGGATCAGCCCCAGCATTTT.

This clone has more than one count but fewer than ten. Distinct nucleotide sequences in the sample also encode this CDR3. CDR3 in DNA: TGCGCCAGCAGCGTTAGCGGGCAAGAGACCCAGTACTTC. Residues: CASSVSGQETQYF. The chain employs TRBV5-1 and TRBJ2-5; TRBD2 matches at 7 bases. From germline, CDR1 is SGHRS and CDR2 YFSETQ. There are 13 residues in the CDR3. The V and J ends lost 4 bases and 2 bases, in that order; junction bases with no gene match: 2.

V gene TRBV14 combines with J gene TRBJ2-3; 7 bases are shared with TRBD1. The V segment lost 1 base and the J segment 0 bases; nucleotides outside the gene matches: 7. CDR3 length: 17 residues. Germline assignment: CDR1 SGHDN and CDR2 FVKESK. CDR3 sequence: CASSQGTGTASTDTQYF. DNA for the CDR3: TGTGCCAGCAGCCAAGGGACCGGGACAGCCAGCACAGATACGCAGTATTTT.

This clone has just a few counts. This chain joins TRBV29-1 and TRBJ2-7; D call uncertain. The germline V and J ends were trimmed by 6 bases and 5 bases, with 17 bases remaining between them. Germline loops: CDR1 SQVTM, CDR2 ANQGSEA. The CDR3 has 13 amino acids. CDR3 bases: TGCAGCGTGCGACCCTCTAGAATCAACGAGCAGTACTTC. Protein: CSVRPSRINEQYF.

A few counts support this clone. The chain employs TRBV19 and TRBJ2-7, with TRBD1 identical over 11 bases. V lost 5 bases to trimming and J lost 2 bases; unmatched junction nucleotides: 5. Germline lookup yields CDR1 LNHDA and CDR2 SQIVND (reference sequence). The CDR3 loop spans 15 amino acids. For the CDR3, the DNA is TGTGCCAGTAGTTCCCGGGACAGGGGGACCTACGAGCAGTACTTC. It yields the protein CASSSRDRGTYEQYF. Complete variable domain (other parts from reference TRBV19 and TRBJ2-7): DGGITQSPKYLFRKEGQNVTLSCEQNLNHDAMYWYRQDPGQGLRLIYYSQIVNDFQKGDIAEGYSVSREKKESFPLTVTSAQKNPTAFYLCASSSRDRGTYEQYFGPGTRLTVT.

The sample holds a few counts of this clone. This rearrangement joins TRBV2 to TRBJ2-5, with D possibly being TRBD1 (5 bases). This CDR3 is 14 amino acids long. The V gene's germline CDR1 is SNHLY and CDR2 FYNNEI. Deletions cut 6 bases from V and 2 bases from J, with 13 bases between. The CDR3, as DNA: TGTGCCAGCAGCGACAACAGGCGACAAGAGACCCAGTACTTC. It translates to CASSDNRRQETQYF.

This clone was counted a few times. The chain recombines TRBV7-3 with TRBJ1-4; a weak D match, TRBD1 (6 bases). Trimming removed 5 bases at V and 7 bases at J, with 20 bases between. The germline V gene encodes CDR1 SGHTA and CDR2 FQGTGA. The CDR3 covers 16 residues. The CDR3 DNA sequence: TGTGCCAGCAGCAAACAGGGAACCCTGGTGGGTGAAAAACTGTTTTTT. This gives the protein CASSKQGTLVGEKLFF.

Remarks on this clone: This specimen includes other DNA sequences encoding the same CDR3. The chain is built from TRBV20-1 and TRBJ1-2; the D is unclear. CDR1 is DFQATT and CDR2 is SNEGSKA in the germline V gene (reference sequence). The CDR3 extends over 11 amino acids. Trimming shortened V by 0 bases and J by 4 bases, and 3 bases separated the two germline ends. The CDR3 reads CSARDTYGYTF. The CDR3 DNA sequence: TGCAGTGCTAGAGACACCTATGGCTACACCTTC.

This clone was seen more than once but under ten times. The chain has TRBV6-1 and TRBJ1-1; D unresolved. Germline V CDR1 and CDR2: MNHNS, SASEGT. The CDR3 contains 13 residues. V shed 5 bases and J shed 1 base, with 8 bases lying between them. CDR3 nucleotide sequence: TGTGCCAGCAGTTCGTACAAGAACACTGAAGCTTTCTTT. It is translated as CASSSYKNTEAFF.

This clone was observed a handful of times. The chain couples TRBV30 to TRBJ2-1; 8 bases align to TRBD2. The CDR3 extends over 15 amino acids. V trimming: 4 bases; J trimming: 2 bases; junction bases outside the gene matches: 7. CDR1 is GTSNPN, CDR2 SVGIG, per germline (reference sequence). The CDR3 spells CAWKVREGPYNEQFF. CDR3 DNA: TGTGCCTGGAAGGTACGGGAGGGTCCCTACAATGAGCAGTTCTTC.

The chain carries TRBV5-1 and TRBJ2-1; 8 nucleotides line up with TRBD1. This CDR3 is built from 16 residues. Germline CDR1 reads SGHRS; CDR2 reads YFSETQ. The V gene end was trimmed by 4 bases and the J gene end by 3 bases; junction bases not matched to a gene: 9. Written as DNA, the CDR3 is TGCGCCAGCAGCGTACGACCGGGACAGGACTACAATGAGCAGTTCTTC. Amino acids: CASSVRPGQDYNEQFF.

V is TRBV7-6 and J is TRBJ2-4; D is ambiguous. V was cut by 2 bases and J by 6 bases, with 8 bases left in between. The CDR3 consists of 13 residues. The germline V gene encodes CDR1 SGHVS and CDR2 FNYEAQ. CDR3 nucleotide sequence: TGTGCCAGCAGCTTAATCGTCTCAAACATTCAGTACTTC. Encoded protein: CASSLIVSNIQYF.

The chain couples TRBV5-1 to TRBJ2-7; D gene uncertain. Trimming left V 2 bases short and J 3 bases short, with 9 bases between. Germline CDR1 is SGHRS and CDR2 is YFSETQ. The CDR3 is made up of 13 amino acids. The CDR3 here is CASSLVTNYEQYF. CDR3 nucleotide sequence: TGCGCCAGCAGCTTAGTCACAAACTACGAGCAGTACTTC.

This clone was observed a handful of times. Here the CDR3 DNA reads TGTGCCAGCTCACTTGGACAGGGGGTGGCCTACGAGCAGTACTTC. Translation: CASSLGQGVAYEQYF. The rearrangement uses TRBV18 and TRBJ2-7, with TRBD1 identical over 10 bases. Trimming removed 4 bases from V and 2 bases from J; junction bases left unmatched: 5. Per the germline V gene, CDR1 is KGHSH and CDR2 is LQKENI. CDR3 length: 15 amino acids.

This clone occurred a few times. Other DNA sequences in the same sample also yield this CDR3. V is TRBV20-1 and J is TRBJ1-5; the D is unclear. In germline, CDR1 is DFQATT, CDR2 SNEGSKA (reference sequence). The V and J ends lost 6 bases and 4 bases respectively, with 7 bases between them. CDR3 length: 11 amino acids. The CDR3 loop reads CSATGNQPQHF. CDR3 in DNA: TGCAGTGCCACGGGTAATCAGCCCCAGCATTTT.

The gene calls are TRBV15 and TRBJ1-2, with D hard to call. The CDR3 has 13 amino acids. Deletions cut 8 bases from V and 4 bases from J, with 14 bases between. Germline CDR1 and CDR2: LNHNV and YYDKDF (reference sequence). CDR3 in DNA: TGTGCCACCGGCCCGAAGCTAGCCTATGGCTACACCTTC. It yields the protein CATGPKLAYGYTF.

As regards this clone: At one end the junction does not follow the germline gene, possibly because of a read error. The V and J genes are TRBV7-7 and TRBJ2-5; D uncertain. The CDR3 consists of 13 residues. CDR1 SSHAT and CDR2 FNYEAQ come from the germline V gene (reference sequence). DNA of the CDR3: TGTGCTAGCAGCTTCGAGGCTGGAGAGACCCAGTACTTC. Translation gives CASSFEAGETQYF.

There are a few counts of this clone. The V gene is TRBV11-2, the J gene TRBJ2-1; D remains ambiguous. This CDR3 comprises 12 residues. CDR1 and CDR2 (germline): SGHAT, FQNNGV. Trimming took off 1 base at V and 10 bases at J, with 8 bases between the two ends. The CDR3 is CASSLARQEQFF. The CDR3, as DNA: TGTGCCAGCAGCTTAGCACGGCAAGAGCAGTTCTTC.

This clone showed up just a few times. V and J are TRBV7-3 and TRBJ2-5; 12 positions match TRBD2. Germline assignment: CDR1 SGHTA and CDR2 FQGTGA. V was clipped by 5 bases and J by 3 bases; unmatched bases: 4. There are 15 residues in the CDR3. The CDR3 region is CASSLGLAGKETQYF. In nucleotides, the CDR3 is TGTGCCAGCAGCCTCGGACTAGCGGGGAAAGAGACCCAGTACTTC. Based on the CDR3 plus reference TRBV7-3 and TRBJ2-5, the full variable domain is GAGVSQTPSNKVTEKGKYVELRCDPISGHTALYWYRQSLGQGPEFLIYFQGTGAADDSGLPNDRFFAVRPEGSVSTLKIQRTERGDSAVYLCASSLGLAGKETQYFGPGTRLLVL.

This clone has just a few counts. V gene TRBV4-2 combines with J gene TRBJ1-1; TRBD1 might be the D (5 bases). Germline V CDR1 and CDR2: LGHNA, YNFKEQ. The CDR3 extends over 17 amino acids. The V end was cut by 4 bases, the J end by 4 bases, with 22 bases between. This CDR3 is CASSPIPGLRDGTEAFF. For the CDR3, the DNA is TGTGCCAGCAGCCCGATACCGGGACTCAGGGACGGCACTGAAGCTTTCTTT.

This clone was detected a few times. The rearrangement uses TRBV6-6 and TRBJ1-2, with 10 bases identical to TRBD1. The CDR3 contains 16 residues. J gave up 6 bases and V 5 bases, and 12 bases lay outside the gene matches. Per the germline V gene, CDR1 is MNHNY and CDR2 is SVGAGI (reference sequence). Here the CDR3 reads CASSPPTDRGLDGYTF. The DNA for the CDR3 is TGTGCCAGCAGTCCTCCCACTGACAGGGGGCTGGATGGCTACACCTTC.

This clone was seen a handful of times. This CDR3 reads CASSRDRGGEETQYF. In nucleotides, the CDR3 is TGTGCCAGCAGCCGGGACAGGGGCGGGGAAGAGACCCAGTACTTC. This rearrangement joins TRBV7-2 to TRBJ2-5; 10 bases are shared with TRBD1. The CDR3 consists of 15 residues. V was clipped by 5 bases and J by 3 bases; unmatched bases: 6. The V gene's germline CDR1 is SGHTA and CDR2 FQGNSA.